The 29 T cell receptor beta chains reported below all come from one sample, sequenced in a study of T cell repertoires in cytomegalovirus infection. TCRdb called the reads again in MiXCR, with one record for every CDR3 protein. The profile shows 300,000 or so distinct CDR3 sequences, roughly 26% of them singletons. The sequencing input was PBMCs. The receptors were gathered from a human donor in good health (CMV status not recorded). Some clones in this sample may be carry-over from other donors' samples.

This clonotype was detected ten times or more. V gene TRBV7-2 combines with J gene TRBJ2-7; 10 bases are shared with TRBD1. This CDR3 spans 15 amino acids. V lost 5 bases and J lost 2; bases outside the gene matches: 6. Looked up from germline, CDR1 is SGHTA and CDR2 is FQGNSA. The CDR3 coding sequence is TGTGCCAGCAGCCAAACCGGGACAGGGGCCTACGAGCAGTACTTC. Encoded protein: CASSQTGTGAYEQYF.

In this sample, this clonotype turned up many times. CDR3 residues: CAIRGGEAGNTIYF. CDR3 nucleotide sequence: TGTGCCATCAGGGGCGGCGAGGCTGGAAACACCATATATTTT. The J gene is TRBJ1-3, the V gene TRBV10-3; D is uncertain. CDR3 length: 14 amino acids. V gave up 6 bases and J gave up 2 bases, with 11 bases separating them. Per the germline V gene, CDR1 is ENHRY and CDR2 is SYGVKD.

This clonotype was seen a handful of times. The genes are TRBV4-1 and TRBJ1-5; maybe TRBD1 (5 bases). This CDR3 is 17 amino acids long. The V end was cut by 0 bases, the J end by 1 base, with 13 bases between. Germline V gene sequence: CDR1 MGHRA, CDR2 YSYEKL. DNA for the CDR3: TGCGCCAGCAGCCAAGATCGCGGGGCCGGGAGCAATCAGCCCCAGCATTTT. This codes for CASSQDRGAGSNQPQHF.

A few counts support this clonotype. The V gene is TRBV12-3 or TRBV12-4, the J gene TRBJ2-2, with 7 bases matching TRBD1. The V gene end was trimmed by 3 bases and the J gene end by 4 bases; junction bases not matched to a gene: 5. CDR3 length equals 15 residues. CDR3 sequence reads: CASSLIGGITGELFF. CDR3 nucleotides: TGTGCCAGCAGTTTGATAGGGGGCATCACCGGGGAGCTGTTTTTT.

In DNA form, the CDR3 reads TGTGCCAGCAGCACGGGACAGGGGCTCTACGAGCAGTACTTC. As protein: CASSTGQGLYEQYF. This rearrangement joins TRBV6-1 to TRBJ2-7; TRBD1 matches 10 bases. V shed 6 bases, J shed 3 bases, and the junction held 5 bases outside the gene matches. Germline V lookup: CDR1 MNHNS, CDR2 SASEGT. The CDR3 extends over 14 amino acids.

This clonotype was detected ten times or more. J is TRBJ1-6 and V is TRBV7-2, with TRBD1 as a possible D gene (6 bases). The germline V and J ends were trimmed by 5 bases and 4 bases, with 15 bases remaining between them. The CDR3 extends over 16 amino acids. CDR1 is SGHTA and CDR2 is FQGNSA in the germline V gene. CDR3 nucleotides: TGTGCCAGCAGCCCCAGGGGAATTCCGTATAATTCACCCCTCCACTTT. It translates to CASSPRGIPYNSPLHF.

The chain carries TRBV20-1 and TRBJ2-2; D is possibly TRBD1 or TRBD2 (5 bases each). The length of the CDR3 is 15 residues. V lost 4 bases to trimming and J lost 4 bases, with 16 bases between them. CDR1 is DFQATT, CDR2 SNEGSKA, per germline (reference sequence). The CDR3 DNA is TGCAGTGCTAAACGACTTGGGGCGGGCACCGGGGAGCTGTTTTTT. This codes for CSAKRLGAGTGELFF.

This clonotype came up many times. The CDR3 DNA reads TGTGCCAGCAGCTCGTGGACTAGCGGGTTTTCAACAGATACGCAGTATTTT. This encodes CASSSWTSGFSTDTQYF. The genes are TRBV11-3 and TRBJ2-3; 11 bases line up with TRBD2. The CDR3 spans 17 residues. V gave up 4 bases and J gave up 3 bases; unmatched junction bases: 9. Germline CDR1 reads SGHNT; CDR2 reads YENEEA.

This clonotype was counted only a few times. V gene TRBV7-4 combines with J gene TRBJ2-7, with a weak D call TRBD1 (6 bases). Looked up from germline, CDR1 is SGHVT and CDR2 is SQSDAQ. The CDR3 consists of 15 residues. Trimming removed 2 bases at V and 1 base at J, with 12 bases between. The CDR3 region has the DNA TGTGCCAGCAGCTTATCCGGGACACGGTCCTACGAGCAGTACTTC. The encoded protein is CASSLSGTRSYEQYF.

This clonotype occurred a few times. The chain links TRBV6-1 to TRBJ2-7; D is unclear. The CDR3 sequence is 14 residues long. Germline V gene data show CDR1 as MNHNS and CDR2 as SASEGT. V was trimmed by 5 bases and J by 2 bases, leaving 13 bases between them. CDR3 amino acids: CASSSDTFTYEQYF. The CDR3 nucleotides are TGTGCCAGCAGTTCTGACACCTTTACCTACGAGCAGTACTTC.

This clonotype was detected only a few times. This chain joins TRBV5-1 and TRBJ1-2; D ambiguous. Trimming stripped 6 bases from V and 0 bases from J, with 12 bases between. The germline V gene has CDR1 SGHRS and CDR2 YFSETQ. The CDR3 consists of 14 residues. CDR3 region: CASTQTETNYGYTF. CDR3 bases: TGCGCCAGCACCCAGACGGAAACTAACTATGGCTACACCTTC.

The table lists this clonotype with many counts. The gene calls are TRBV29-1 and TRBJ2-1; a weak D match, TRBD2 (5 bases). The CDR3 length is 13 residues. V shed 5 bases and J shed 4 bases, with 12 bases lying between them. Germline V lookup: CDR1 SQVTM, CDR2 ANQGSEA. Here the CDR3 DNA reads TGCAGCGTTTTGGGGAGATCATACAATGAGCAGTTCTTC. This codes for CSVLGRSYNEQFF.

The V call is TRBV10-3, the J call TRBJ1-5; a weak D match, TRBD1 (5 bases). V lost 6 bases, J lost 3 bases, and 12 bases lay in between. This CDR3 comprises 14 residues. CDR1 and CDR2 (germline): ENHRY, SYGVKD. DNA of the CDR3: TGTGCCATCAGACCGGGACGGGACAATCAGCCCCAGCATTTT. This translates into CAIRPGRDNQPQHF.

This clonotype appeared many times. This chain uses TRBV7-9 with TRBJ1-1; a possible D gene is TRBD1 (5 bases). The CDR3 is 13 residues long. Germline-derived CDR1 and CDR2 are SEHNR and FQNEAQ (reference sequence). Trimming shortened V by 4 bases and J by 1 base, and 7 bases separated the two germline ends. CDR3 coding DNA: TGTGCCAGCAGCTCCGGGGGGAACACTGAAGCTTTCTTT. Amino acids: CASSSGGNTEAFF.

This clonotype was counted many times. The chain is built from TRBV20-1 and TRBJ2-3; 7 nucleotides line up with TRBD2. The length of the CDR3 is 14 residues. From germline, CDR1 is DFQATT and CDR2 SNEGSKA (reference sequence). This chain's CDR3 is CTVLKRGSTDTQYF. The CDR3 DNA reads TGCACCGTTTTAAAGCGGGGTAGCACAGATACGCAGTATTTT.

The chain joins TRBV2 to TRBJ2-7; a weak D match, TRBD1 (5 bases). The V gene lost 7 bases and the J gene lost 2 bases, with 9 bases spanning the gap. CDR1 and CDR2 from the germline V gene are SNHLY and FYNNEI. The CDR3 runs 12 residues. The CDR3 DNA is TGTGCCAGCACTGCAGGGACCTACGAGCAGTACTTC. Its protein product is CASTAGTYEQYF. The whole variable domain, filled in from reference TRBV2 and TRBJ2-7, reads EPEVTQTPSHQVTQMGQEVILRCVPISNHLYFYWYRQILGQKVEFLVSFYNNEISEKSEIFDDQFSVERPDGSNFTLKIRSTKLEDSAMYFCASTAGTYEQYFGPGTRLTVT.

CDR3 amino acids: CASTDTSNTGELFF. The CDR3 DNA reads as TGTGCCAGCACGGACACGTCGAACACCGGGGAGCTGTTTTTT. The chain couples TRBV12-3 or TRBV12-4 to TRBJ2-2, with D tentatively TRBD1 (5 bases). The V end lost 7 bases, the J end lost 0 bases, and 9 bases lay between the germline ends. This CDR3 comprises 14 residues.

This clonotype was found a few times. This chain uses TRBV24-1 with TRBJ2-7; D is unclear. There are 13 residues in the CDR3. V was pared by 4 bases and J by 5 bases, with 11 bases between. Germline CDR1 and CDR2: KGHDR and SFDVKD. The CDR3 bases are TGTGCCACCAGTGACACTCGGACCGACGAGCAGTACTTC. Protein product: CATSDTRTDEQYF.

The V gene is TRBV19, the J gene TRBJ2-7; perhaps TRBD2 as D (6 bases). The CDR3 sequence is 14 residues long. Germline CDR1 LNHDA, CDR2 SQIVND (reference sequence). Trimming left V 3 bases short and J 4 bases short, with 13 bases between. In nucleotides, the CDR3 is TGTGCCAGTAGTATCGGGGACTTCTCATACGAGCAGTACTTC. Translated, it gives CASSIGDFSYEQYF.

The V and J genes are TRBV5-1 and TRBJ2-5; no firm D call. CDR3 length equals 13 residues. With 3 bases removed from V and 0 bases from J, the gap between germline ends came to 6 bases. Germline loops: CDR1 SGHRS, CDR2 YFSETQ. CDR3 amino acids: CASSSADQETQYF. The CDR3 nucleotides read TGCGCCAGCAGCTCGGCGGACCAAGAGACCCAGTACTTC.

This clonotype showed up many times. The CDR3 DNA is TGTGCCTTAGTGCCAGTAAGCACAGATACGCAGTATTTT. It codes for CALVPVSTDTQYF. The chain combines TRBV7-2 with TRBJ2-3; D not certain. V shed 11 bases and J shed 0 bases, with 12 bases lying between them. From germline, CDR1 is SGHTA and CDR2 FQGNSA. The CDR3 loop spans 13 amino acids.

This clonotype was seen ten or more times. The chain joins TRBV12-3 or TRBV12-4 to TRBJ2-1; 11 bases agree with TRBD2. The CDR3 runs to 17 residues. V gave up 6 bases and J gave up 8 bases; unmatched junction bases: 15. In DNA, the CDR3 is TGTGCCAGCAGCCACCCGACTAGCGGGACGTATTCAGATGAGCAGTTCTTC. This codes for CASSHPTSGTYSDEQFF.

The rearrangement joins TRBV9 to TRBJ2-1; no reliable D call. Germline CDR1 reads SGDLS; CDR2 reads YYNGEE. V dropped 4 bases and J dropped 0 bases, with 20 bases sitting between them. This CDR3 is 18 amino acids long. The CDR3 region is CASSLSSEQYRSYNEQFF. CDR3 coding DNA: TGTGCCAGCAGCCTGAGCTCAGAACAGTACCGCTCCTACAATGAGCAGTTCTTC.

In this sample, this clonotype turned up a few times. The CDR3 sequence is CASSSGTGWNQPQHF. CDR3 in DNA: TGTGCCAGCAGCTCCGGGACAGGGTGGAATCAGCCCCAGCATTTT. The chain has TRBV5-6 and TRBJ1-5; 9 bases align to TRBD1. The CDR3 sequence is 15 residues long. CDR1 is SGHDT, CDR2 YYEEEE, per germline. V dropped 3 bases and J dropped 4; count of bases not matched to a gene: 5.

This clonotype has only a few counts. This rearrangement joins TRBV2 to TRBJ2-7; possible D gene TRBD1, 6 bases. Germline V lookup: CDR1 SNHLY, CDR2 FYNNEI. This CDR3 is built from 11 residues. The V end lost 6 bases, the J end lost 5 bases, and 8 bases lay between the germline ends. CDR3 protein: CASRDSNEQYF. CDR3 DNA sequence: TGTGCCAGCAGGGACAGTAACGAGCAGTACTTC.

A note on this clonotype: A read error may be the cause here, since a much bigger clone is one base away. This chain links TRBV7-2 with TRBJ2-5; TRBD2 is a possible D gene (6 bases). This CDR3 spans 15 amino acids. Trimming stripped 5 bases from V and 4 bases from J, with 17 bases between. Germline V gene sequence: CDR1 SGHTA, CDR2 FQGNSA. The CDR3 sequence is CASSPQTRELETQYF. The CDR3 nucleotides read TGTGCCAGCAGCCCCCAGACTAGGGAACTAGAGACCCAGTACTTC.

This clonotype was detected once. The chain is built from TRBV28 and TRBJ2-7; no firm D call. The CDR3 spans 12 residues. Trimming left V 1 base short and J 9 bases short, with 10 bases between. Germline values: CDR1 MDHEN, CDR2 SYDVKM. The CDR3 sequence is CASSLSLVGQYF. DNA for the CDR3: TGTGCCAGCAGTTTATCCCTGGTCGGGCAGTACTTC. The full variable domain, its missing parts supplied by reference TRBV28 and TRBJ2-7, is DVKVTQSSRYLVKRTGEKVFLECVQDMDHENMFWYRQDPGLGLRLIYFSYDVKMKEKGDIPEGYSVSREKKERFSLILESASTNQTSMYLCASSLSLVGQYFGPGTRLTVT.

The V call is TRBV20-1, the J call TRBJ2-2; 7 nucleotides match TRBD1. CDR3 length: 15 residues. The germline V gene has CDR1 DFQATT and CDR2 SNEGSKA (reference sequence). V trimming: 0 bases; J trimming: 1 base; junction bases outside the gene matches: 2. CDR3 coding DNA: TGCAGTGCTAGAGAGGGACAGAGGAACACCGGGGAGCTGTTTTTT. Its translation: CSAREGQRNTGELFF.

The table lists this clonotype with a few counts. DNA of the CDR3: TGTGCCAGCAGTTTACAGGTAAACCAGCCCCAGCATTTT. Its protein product is CASSLQVNQPQHF. J is TRBJ1-5 and V is TRBV6-2 or TRBV6-3; possibly TRBD1 for D (5 bases). This CDR3 contains 13 residues. In germline, CDR1 is MNHEY, CDR2 SVGEGT. Trimming cost V 4 bases and J 7 bases, with 11 bases left between them.